This entry concerns a single TCR beta chain. This CDR3 has 16 residues. CDR1 and CDR2 from the germline V gene are LNHDA and SQIVND (reference sequence). With V trimmed by 6 bases and J by 4 bases, 8 bases remained unmatched. These data come from a study of cytomegalovirus exposure and HLA in healthy donors. This PCR relied on a set of 60 Vbeta primers and 13 Jbeta primers. TCRdb keeps only in-frame clones here, not all; method: immunoSEQ multiplex PCR. The sample contains a few hundred thousand clones, roughly four fifths of which appear only once. Material: PBMCs. The source of this sequence is a woman aged 60 to 75 in good health and CMV-seropositive. The chain carries TRBV19 and TRBJ2-2; 10 nucleotides align to TRBD2. The CDR3 DNA follows: TGTGCCAGTAGACATAGCGGGAGGATGGGCACCGGGGAGCTGTTTTTT. This sequence encodes CASRHSGRMGTGELFF.